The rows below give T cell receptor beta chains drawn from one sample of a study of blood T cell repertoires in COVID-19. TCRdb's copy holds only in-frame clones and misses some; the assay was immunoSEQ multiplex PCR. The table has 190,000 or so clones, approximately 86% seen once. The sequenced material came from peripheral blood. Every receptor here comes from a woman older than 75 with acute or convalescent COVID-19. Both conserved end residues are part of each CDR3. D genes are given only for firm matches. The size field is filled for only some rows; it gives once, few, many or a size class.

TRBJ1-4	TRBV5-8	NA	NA	CASSLGQTTNEKLFF	TGTGCCAGCAGCTTGGGGCAGACAACTAATGAAAAACTGTTTTTT
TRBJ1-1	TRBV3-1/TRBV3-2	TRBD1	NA	CASSQAGTVNTEAFF	TGTGCCAGCAGCCAGGCCGGGACAGTGAACACTGAAGCTTTCTTT
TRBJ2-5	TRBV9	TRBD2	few	CASSPSGGAGETQYF	TGTGCCAGCAGTCCTAGCGGGGGGGCCGGTGAGACCCAGTACTTC
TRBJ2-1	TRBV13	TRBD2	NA	CASSVLAGVEQFF	TGTGCCAGCAGCGTACTAGCGGGGGTTGAGCAGTTCTTC
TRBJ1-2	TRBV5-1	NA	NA	CASSLDIVNYGYTF	TGCGCCAGCAGCTTGGATATTGTTAACTATGGCTACACCTTC
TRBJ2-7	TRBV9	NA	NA	CASSPQGSSDYEQYF	TGTGCCAGCAGCCCCCAGGGTAGCTCGGACTACGAGCAGTACTTC
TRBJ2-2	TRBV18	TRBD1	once	CASSPRTGPNTGELFF	TGTGCCAGCTCACCACGGACAGGACCGAACACCGGGGAGCTGTTTTTT
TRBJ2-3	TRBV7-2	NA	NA	CASSWGVGADTQYF	TGTGCCAGCAGCTGGGGGGTAGGGGCCGATACGCAGTATTTT
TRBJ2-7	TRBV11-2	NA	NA	CASSTTPRPPGYEQYF	TGTGCCAGCAGCACGACCCCCAGGCCCCCCGGCTACGAGCAGTACTTC
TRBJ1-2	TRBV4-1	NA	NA	CASSRVGGGGYTF	TGCGCCAGCAGCCGCGTTGGGGGGGGCGGCTACACCTTC
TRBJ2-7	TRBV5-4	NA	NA	CASSLGPGEGEQYF	TGTGCCAGCAGCCTCGGGCCAGGGGAGGGCGAGCAGTACTTC
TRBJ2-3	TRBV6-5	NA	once	CASSYSAGRPDTQYF	TGTGCCAGCAGTTACTCGGCAGGCCGGCCAGATACGCAGTATTTT
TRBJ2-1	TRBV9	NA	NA	CASSVRQDNEQFF	TGTGCCAGCAGCGTACGGCAGGACAATGAGCAGTTCTTC
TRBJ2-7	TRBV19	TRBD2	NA	CASSIRLAGHEQYF	TGTGCCAGTAGTATACGACTAGCGGGCCACGAGCAGTACTTC
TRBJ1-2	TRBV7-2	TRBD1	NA	CASRRSDRASGYTF	TGTGCCAGCAGACGATCCGACAGGGCCTCCGGCTACACCTTC
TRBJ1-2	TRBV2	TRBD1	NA	CASRKSGTGFSYGYTF	TGTGCCAGCAGGAAATCCGGGACAGGGTTTTCCTATGGCTACACCTTC
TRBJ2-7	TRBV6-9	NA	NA	CASSYFPIEQYF	TGTGCCAGCAGTTATTTCCCTATCGAGCAGTACTTC
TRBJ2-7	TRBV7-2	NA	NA	CASSLDSSNSEQYF	TGTGCCAGCAGCTTAGATAGCAGCAATTCCGAGCAGTACTTC
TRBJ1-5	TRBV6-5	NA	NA	CASSYSYEGQPQHF	TGTGCCAGCAGTTACTCGTATGAGGGCCAGCCCCAGCATTTT
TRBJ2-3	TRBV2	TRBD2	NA	CASSASGRTGDTQYF	TGTGCCAGCAGTGCTAGCGGGAGGACGGGTGATACGCAGTATTTT
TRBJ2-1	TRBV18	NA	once	CASSPPSVNEQFF	TGTGCCAGCTCACCCCCCTCCGTCAATGAGCAGTTCTTC
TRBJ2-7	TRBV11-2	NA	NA	CASSLDWDTGIEQYF	TGTGCCAGCAGCTTAGATTGGGATACAGGGATCGAGCAGTACTTC
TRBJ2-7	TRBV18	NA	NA	CASSPQGPSNEQYF	TGTGCCAGCTCACCGCAGGGGCCTTCTAACGAGCAGTACTTC
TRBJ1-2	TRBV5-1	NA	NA	CASSWGSVSNYGYTF	TGCGCCAGCAGCTGGGGCTCGGTCTCTAACTATGGCTACACCTTC
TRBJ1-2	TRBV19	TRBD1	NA	CASSPIPGTGRNYGYTF	TGTGCCAGTAGTCCAATCCCCGGGACAGGACGTAACTATGGCTACACCTTC
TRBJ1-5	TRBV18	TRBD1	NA	CASSPPQGQAVGQPQHF	TGTGCCAGCTCACCTCCCCAAGGACAGGCGGTGGGGCAGCCCCAGCATTTT